Shown below are 14 T cell receptor beta chains from a single sample sequenced in a study of T cell changes during pregnancy in multiple sclerosis. Clones were sequenced by immunoSEQ multiplex PCR, and TCRdb holds only the in-frame ones, with some missing. Of over 80,000 clones in the sample, around 95% were seen once. The sample in question was peripheral blood, obtained in the third trimester of pregnancy. These receptors were taken from a female donor in good health, enrolled as a control in a pregnancy study.

The CDR3 DNA follows: TGTGCCAGCAGTTACCATAGAGAGCAGTACTTC. It codes for CASSYHREQYF. The chain has TRBV6-6 and TRBJ2-7; D uncertain. The germline V and J ends were trimmed by 2 bases and 7 bases, with 6 bases remaining between them. The germline V gene has CDR1 MNHNY and CDR2 SVGAGI (reference sequence). This CDR3 has 11 amino acids.

J is TRBJ2-5 and V is TRBV28; TRBD2 aligns across 14 bases. This CDR3 region has 17 residues. The V gene's germline CDR1 is MDHEN and CDR2 SYDVKM. J lost 4 bases, V lost 6 bases, and 10 bases had no gene match. The CDR3 DNA sequence: TGTGCCAGCAGCTGGGAGACTAGCGGGAGGGTGGGAGAGACCCAGTACTTC. This codes for CASSWETSGRVGETQYF.

The V call is TRBV2, the J call TRBJ2-5, with 8 bases identical to TRBD2. Losses at the gene ends were 1 base for V and 4 bases for J; bases not matched to a gene: 8. Germline V gene lookup returns CDR1 SNHLY and CDR2 FYNNEI. This CDR3 is 16 amino acids long. CDR3 residues: CASSEGREAVGETQYF. CDR3 DNA sequence: TGTGCCAGCAGTGAAGGGCGGGAGGCCGTGGGAGAGACCCAGTACTTC. Variable domain in full (rest from reference TRBV2 and TRBJ2-5): EPEVTQTPSHQVTQMGQEVILRCVPISNHLYFYWYRQILGQKVEFLVSFYNNEISEKSEIFDDQFSVERPDGSNFTLKIRSTKLEDSAMYFCASSEGREAVGETQYFGPGTRLLVL.

This clone occurred once. V usage is TRBV28 and J usage is TRBJ1-2; 9 nucleotides align to TRBD1. The CDR3 covers 15 residues. Germline V gene sequence: CDR1 MDHEN, CDR2 SYDVKM. V was pared by 6 bases and J by 3 bases, with 8 bases of the junction left unmatched. Written as DNA, the CDR3 is TGTGCCAGCAGCACGGGACAGGGAAGGCACTATGGCTACACCTTC. This encodes CASSTGQGRHYGYTF.

CDR3 coding DNA: TGCGCCAGCAGCTTTCTAGCGGGAGGTTCAGAGAGTGAGCAGTTCTTC. Its protein product is CASSFLAGGSESEQFF. The rearrangement joins TRBV5-1 to TRBJ2-1, with TRBD2 matching 11 bases. Germline CDR1 and CDR2: SGHRS and YFSETQ. The V and J ends lost 2 bases and 9 bases, in that order; junction bases with no gene match: 10. CDR3 length: 16 residues.

V usage is TRBV29-1 and J usage is TRBJ2-3, with TRBD2 identical over 7 bases. Germline V gene sequence: CDR1 SQVTM, CDR2 ANQGSEA. CDR3 length: 14 residues. Trimming cost V 6 bases and J 0 bases; bases outside gene matches: 6. The CDR3 loop is CSVTLASSTDTQYF. Here the CDR3 DNA reads TGCAGCGTCACACTAGCGTCTAGCACAGATACGCAGTATTTT.

This clone was detected only once. CDR3 nucleotide sequence: TGTGCCAGCAGCCAAGAAGGGGGCCGTGGCTACACCTTC. It encodes CASSQEGGRGYTF. This chain links TRBV14 with TRBJ1-2, with 7 bases that match TRBD1. The CDR3 contains 13 residues. V was pared by 0 bases and J by 7 bases, with 2 bases of the junction left unmatched. CDR1 is SGHDN and CDR2 is FVKESK in the germline V gene.

The DNA of the CDR3 is TGTGCCAGCAGTCCCCTCCCCCCCCTATCGGCGGGAGGCTCCTACGAGCAGTACTTC. It specifies CASSPLPPLSAGGSYEQYF. The V call is TRBV28, the J call TRBJ2-7; 8 bases fit TRBD2. V lost 5 bases to trimming and J lost 0 bases; unmatched junction nucleotides: 18. Germline assignment: CDR1 MDHEN and CDR2 SYDVKM. This CDR3 region has 19 residues.

The chain employs TRBV7-9 and TRBJ2-1, with 8 positions matching TRBD2. The V segment lost 5 bases and the J segment 5 bases; nucleotides outside the gene matches: 11. Germline V gives CDR1 SEHNR, CDR2 FQNEAQ (reference sequence). The CDR3 contains 16 residues. In DNA, the CDR3 is TGTGCCAGCAGCCCGATGGAAACGGGAGGGAACAATGAGCAGTTCTTC. Protein product: CASSPMETGGNNEQFF.

Concerning this clone: At the DNA level, this CDR3 is encoded by other sequences in the same sample as well. V usage is TRBV10-3 and J usage is TRBJ2-7, with a weak D call TRBD2 (5 bases). This CDR3 comprises 13 residues. The V gene's germline CDR1 is ENHRY and CDR2 SYGVKD. Trimming left V 0 bases short and J 12 bases short, with 15 bases between. CDR3 sequence: CAISESTTGDWYF. The CDR3, as DNA: TGTGCCATCAGTGAGTCGACTACCGGGGATTGGTACTTC.

In this sample, this clone turned up a few times. The chain uses TRBV5-6 and TRBJ2-7; D possibly corresponds to TRBD2 (5 bases). Trimming took off 0 bases at V and 4 bases at J, with 14 bases between the two ends. CDR1 and CDR2 from the germline V gene are SGHDT and YYEEEE. CDR3 length equals 15 residues. The CDR3 bases are TGTGCCAGCAGCTTGGTCGAGGCCAGCGGATACGAGCAGTACTTC. As protein: CASSLVEASGYEQYF.

This clone was detected once. The gene calls are TRBV9 and TRBJ2-7; no definite D call. This CDR3 region has 13 residues. Germline values: CDR1 SGDLS, CDR2 YYNGEE. V dropped 0 bases and J dropped 6 bases, with 10 bases sitting between them. The chain's CDR3 is CASSVDDSSEQYF. The CDR3 DNA reads TGTGCCAGCAGCGTAGATGACTCGAGCGAGCAGTACTTC.

The J gene is TRBJ2-7, the V gene TRBV19; D unresolved. CDR3 size: 11 residues. Germline-derived CDR1 and CDR2 are LNHDA and SQIVND (reference sequence). Deletions cut 5 bases from V and 2 bases from J, with 4 bases between. The CDR3 loop is CASSSAYEQYF. The CDR3 DNA reads as TGTGCCAGTAGTTCAGCCTACGAGCAGTACTTC.

This clone was counted a single time. The chain combines TRBV28 with TRBJ1-1; D gene ambiguous. With 0 bases removed from V and 1 base from J, the gap between germline ends came to 9 bases. The CDR3 runs to 15 residues. Germline CDR1 is MDHEN and CDR2 is SYDVKM. For the CDR3, the DNA is TGTGCCAGCAGTTTATGGCGTCGGGAGAACACTGAAGCTTTCTTT. This codes for CASSLWRRENTEAFF.